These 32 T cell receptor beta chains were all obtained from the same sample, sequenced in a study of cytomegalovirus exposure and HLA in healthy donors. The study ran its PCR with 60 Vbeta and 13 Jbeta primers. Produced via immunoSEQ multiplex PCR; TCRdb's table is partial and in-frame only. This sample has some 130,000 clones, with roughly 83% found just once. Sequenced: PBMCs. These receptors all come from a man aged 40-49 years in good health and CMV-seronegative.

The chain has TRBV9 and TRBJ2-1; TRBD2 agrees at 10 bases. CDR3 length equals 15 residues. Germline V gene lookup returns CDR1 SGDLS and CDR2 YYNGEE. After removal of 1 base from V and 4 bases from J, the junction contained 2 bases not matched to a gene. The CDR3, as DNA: TGTGCCAGCAGCGTAACTAGCGGGGCATACAATGAGCAGTTCTTC. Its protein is CASSVTSGAYNEQFF.

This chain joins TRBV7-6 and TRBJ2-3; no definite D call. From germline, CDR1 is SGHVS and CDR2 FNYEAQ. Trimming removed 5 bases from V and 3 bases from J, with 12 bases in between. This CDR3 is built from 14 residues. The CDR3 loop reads CASSNFLATDTQYF. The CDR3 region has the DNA TGTGCCAGCAGCAACTTCTTAGCAACAGATACGCAGTATTTT.

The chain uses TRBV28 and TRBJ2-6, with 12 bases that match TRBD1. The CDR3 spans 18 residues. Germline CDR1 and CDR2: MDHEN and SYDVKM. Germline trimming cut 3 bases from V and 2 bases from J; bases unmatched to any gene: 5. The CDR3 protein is CASSFRDRGLPGANVLTF. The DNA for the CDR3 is TGTGCCAGCAGTTTTAGGGACAGGGGGCTCCCTGGGGCCAACGTCCTGACTTTC.

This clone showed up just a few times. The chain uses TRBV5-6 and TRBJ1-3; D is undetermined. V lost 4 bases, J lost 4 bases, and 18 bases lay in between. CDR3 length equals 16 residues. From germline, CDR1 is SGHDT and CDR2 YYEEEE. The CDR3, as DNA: TGTGCCAGCAGCCTCTTAGCCGGGTCCGGGGGAAACACCATATATTTT. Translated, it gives CASSLLAGSGGNTIYF.

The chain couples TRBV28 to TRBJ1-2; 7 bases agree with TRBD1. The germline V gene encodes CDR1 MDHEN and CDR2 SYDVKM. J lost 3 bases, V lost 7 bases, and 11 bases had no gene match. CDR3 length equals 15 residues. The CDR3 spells CASNLEGATHYGYTF. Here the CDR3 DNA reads TGTGCCAGCAACTTAGAGGGGGCCACCCACTATGGCTACACCTTC.

The DNA for the CDR3 is TGTGCTAGCCAAGGGGGCCCGGGGGCCCAACAAGAGACCCAGTACTTC. Translation gives CASQGGPGAQQETQYF. The V call is TRBV7-7, the J call TRBJ2-5, with a weak D call TRBD1 (7 bases). Germline CDR1 reads SSHAT; CDR2 reads FNYEAQ (reference sequence). CDR3 length: 16 residues.

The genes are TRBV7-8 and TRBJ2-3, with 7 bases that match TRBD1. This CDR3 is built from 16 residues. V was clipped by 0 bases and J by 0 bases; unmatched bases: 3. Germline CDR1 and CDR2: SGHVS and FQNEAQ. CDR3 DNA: TGTGCCAGCAGCTTAGCGGGACAGTTTAGCACAGATACGCAGTATTTT. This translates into CASSLAGQFSTDTQYF.

The CDR3 is CASSIKGDPYNEQFF. Here the CDR3 DNA reads TGTGCCAGTAGTATAAAGGGAGACCCCTACAATGAGCAGTTCTTC. The chain joins TRBV19 to TRBJ2-1, with D perhaps TRBD2 (5 bases). Trimming cost V 2 bases and J 2 bases, with 10 bases left between them. Germline CDR1 LNHDA, CDR2 SQIVND (reference sequence). The CDR3 spans 15 residues.

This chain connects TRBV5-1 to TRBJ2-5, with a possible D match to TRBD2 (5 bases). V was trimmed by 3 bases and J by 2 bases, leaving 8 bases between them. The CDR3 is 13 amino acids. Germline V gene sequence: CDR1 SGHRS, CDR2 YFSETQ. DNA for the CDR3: TGCGCCAGCAGCTCACTAGGACAAGAGACCCAGTACTTC. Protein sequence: CASSSLGQETQYF.

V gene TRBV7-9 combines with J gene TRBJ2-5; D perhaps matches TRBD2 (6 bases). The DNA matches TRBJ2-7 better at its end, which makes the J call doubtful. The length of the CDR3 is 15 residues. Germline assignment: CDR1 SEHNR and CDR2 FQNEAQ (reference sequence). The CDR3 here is CASSSPGEVYYEQYF. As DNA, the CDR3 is TGTGCCAGCAGCTCCCCCGGGGAGGTTTACTACGAGCAGTACTTC.

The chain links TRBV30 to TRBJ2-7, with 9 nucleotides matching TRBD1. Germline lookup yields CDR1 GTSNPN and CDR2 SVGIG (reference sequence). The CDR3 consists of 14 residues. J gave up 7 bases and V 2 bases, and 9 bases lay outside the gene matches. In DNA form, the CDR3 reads TGTGCCTGGAGTCCAGGACAGGGGTTGAGGGAGCAGTACTTC. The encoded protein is CAWSPGQGLREQYF. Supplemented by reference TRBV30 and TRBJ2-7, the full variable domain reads SQTIHQWPATLVQPVGSPLSLECTVEGTSNPNLYWYRQAAGRGLQLLFYSVGIGQISSEVPQNLSASRPQDRQFILSSKKLLLSDSGFYLCAWSPGQGLREQYFGPGTRLTVT.

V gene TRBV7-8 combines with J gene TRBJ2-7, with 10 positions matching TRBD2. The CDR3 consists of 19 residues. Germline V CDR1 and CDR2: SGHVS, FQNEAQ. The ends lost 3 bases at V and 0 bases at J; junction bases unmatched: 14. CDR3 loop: CASSFSSSGRTASSYEQYF. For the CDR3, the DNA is TGTGCCAGCAGCTTTTCCAGTAGCGGGAGGACGGCGAGCTCCTACGAGCAGTACTTC. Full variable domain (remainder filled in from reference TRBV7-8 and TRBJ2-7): GAGVSQSPRYKVAKRGQDVALRCDPISGHVSLFWYQQALGQGPEFLTYFQNEAQLDKSGLPSDRFFAERPEGSVSTLKIQRTQQEDSAVYLCASSFSSSGRTASSYEQYFGPGTRLTVT.

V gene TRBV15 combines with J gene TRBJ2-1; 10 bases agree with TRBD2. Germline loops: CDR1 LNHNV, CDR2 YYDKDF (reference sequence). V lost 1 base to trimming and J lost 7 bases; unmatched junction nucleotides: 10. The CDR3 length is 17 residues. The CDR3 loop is CATSRGSTSGVGNEQFF. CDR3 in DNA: TGTGCCACCAGCAGAGGATCCACTAGCGGGGTGGGTAATGAGCAGTTCTTC.

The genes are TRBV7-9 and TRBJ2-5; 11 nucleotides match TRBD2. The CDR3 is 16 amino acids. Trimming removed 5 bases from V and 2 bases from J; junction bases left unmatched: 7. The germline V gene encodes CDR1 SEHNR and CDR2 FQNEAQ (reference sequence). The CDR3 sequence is CASSTLAGGEQETQYF. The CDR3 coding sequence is TGTGCCAGCAGCACCTTAGCGGGGGGGGAGCAAGAGACCCAGTACTTC.

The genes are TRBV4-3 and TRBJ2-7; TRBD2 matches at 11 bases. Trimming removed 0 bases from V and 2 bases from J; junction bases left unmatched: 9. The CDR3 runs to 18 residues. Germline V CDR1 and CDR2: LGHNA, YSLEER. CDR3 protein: CASSQDGLAGGPPYEQYF. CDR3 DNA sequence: TGCGCCAGCAGCCAAGACGGGCTAGCGGGAGGACCCCCCTACGAGCAGTACTTC.

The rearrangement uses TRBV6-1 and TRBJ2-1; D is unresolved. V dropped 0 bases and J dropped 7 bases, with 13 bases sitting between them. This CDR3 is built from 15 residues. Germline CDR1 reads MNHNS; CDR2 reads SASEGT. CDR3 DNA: TGTGCCAGCAGTGAAGCTGGCAGCGAAGTTAATGAGCAGTTCTTC. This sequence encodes CASSEAGSEVNEQFF.

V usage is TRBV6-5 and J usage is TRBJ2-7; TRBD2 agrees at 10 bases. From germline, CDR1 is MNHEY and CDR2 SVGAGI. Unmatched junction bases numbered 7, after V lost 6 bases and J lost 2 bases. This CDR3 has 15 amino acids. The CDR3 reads CASRSTSGATYEQYF. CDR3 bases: TGTGCCAGCAGATCTACTAGCGGGGCCACCTACGAGCAGTACTTC.

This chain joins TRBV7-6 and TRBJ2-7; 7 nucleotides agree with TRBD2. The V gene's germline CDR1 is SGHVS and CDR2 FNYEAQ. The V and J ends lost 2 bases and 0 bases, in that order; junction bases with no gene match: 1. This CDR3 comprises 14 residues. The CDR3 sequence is CASSLRTSSYEQYF. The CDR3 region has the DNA TGTGCCAGCAGCTTAAGGACTAGCTCCTACGAGCAGTACTTC.

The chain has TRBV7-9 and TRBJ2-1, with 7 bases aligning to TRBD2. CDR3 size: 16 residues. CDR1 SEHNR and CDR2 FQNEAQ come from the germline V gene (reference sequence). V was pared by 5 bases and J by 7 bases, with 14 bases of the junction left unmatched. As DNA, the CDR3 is TGTGCCAGCAGCGTATACTGGGCGCGGGAGAAAAATGAGCAGTTCTTC. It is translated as CASSVYWAREKNEQFF.

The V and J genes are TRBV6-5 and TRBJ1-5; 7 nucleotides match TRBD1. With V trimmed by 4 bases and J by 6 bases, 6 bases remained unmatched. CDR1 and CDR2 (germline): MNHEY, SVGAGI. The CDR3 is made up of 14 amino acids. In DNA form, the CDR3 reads TGTGCCAGCAGTTGGTCAGGGGGAAGTCAGCCCCAGCATTTT. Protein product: CASSWSGGSQPQHF.

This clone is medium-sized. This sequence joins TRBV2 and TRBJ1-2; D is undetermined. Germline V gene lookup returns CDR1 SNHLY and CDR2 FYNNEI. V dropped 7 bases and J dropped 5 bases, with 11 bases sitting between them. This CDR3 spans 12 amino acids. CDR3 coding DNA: TGTGCCAGCACGAGCCTCCTATATGGCTACACCTTC. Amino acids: CASTSLLYGYTF.

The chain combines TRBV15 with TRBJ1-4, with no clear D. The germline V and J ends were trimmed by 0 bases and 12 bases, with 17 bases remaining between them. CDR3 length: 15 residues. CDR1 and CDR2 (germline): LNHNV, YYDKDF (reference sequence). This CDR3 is CATSRDRGAGLELFF. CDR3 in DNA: TGTGCCACCAGCAGAGATCGGGGTGCGGGATTAGAACTGTTTTTT.

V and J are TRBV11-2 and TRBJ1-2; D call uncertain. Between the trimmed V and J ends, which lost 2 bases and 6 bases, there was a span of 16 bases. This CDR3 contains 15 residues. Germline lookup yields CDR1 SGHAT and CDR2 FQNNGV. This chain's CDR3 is CASSLLSRNRDGYTF. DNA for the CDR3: TGTGCCAGCAGCTTACTAAGCCGAAATCGCGATGGCTACACCTTC. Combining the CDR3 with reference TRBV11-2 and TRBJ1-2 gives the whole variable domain EAGVAQSPRYKIIEKRQSVAFWCNPISGHATLYWYQQILGQGPKLLIQFQNNGVVDDSQLPKDRFSAERLKGVDSTLKIQPAKLEDSAVYLCASSLLSRNRDGYTFGSGTRLTVV.

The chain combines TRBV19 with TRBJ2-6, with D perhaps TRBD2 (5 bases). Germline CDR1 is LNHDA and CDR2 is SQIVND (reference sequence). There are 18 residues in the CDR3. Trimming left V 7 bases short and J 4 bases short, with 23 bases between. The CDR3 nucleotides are TGTGCCAGTACCTATGGACGGGGATCCCCTTTAGGGGCCAACGTCCTGACTTTC. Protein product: CASTYGRGSPLGANVLTF.

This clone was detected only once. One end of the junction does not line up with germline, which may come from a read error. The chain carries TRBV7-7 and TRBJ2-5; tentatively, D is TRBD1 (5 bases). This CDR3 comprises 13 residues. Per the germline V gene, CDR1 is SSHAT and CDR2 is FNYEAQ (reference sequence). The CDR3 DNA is TGTGCTAGCAGCACGGACCCAACAGGGACCCAGTACTTC. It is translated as CASSTDPTGTQYF.

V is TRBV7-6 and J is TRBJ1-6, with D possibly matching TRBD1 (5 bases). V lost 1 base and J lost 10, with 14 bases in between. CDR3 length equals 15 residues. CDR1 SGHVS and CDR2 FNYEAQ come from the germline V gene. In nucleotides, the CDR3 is TGTGCCAGCAGCTTAGGTGCCAGGGTGAAGTCACCCCTCCACTTT. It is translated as CASSLGARVKSPLHF.

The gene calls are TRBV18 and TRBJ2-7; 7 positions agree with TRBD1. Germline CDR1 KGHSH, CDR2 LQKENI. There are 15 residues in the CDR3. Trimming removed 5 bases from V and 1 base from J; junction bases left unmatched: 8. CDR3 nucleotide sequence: TGTGCCAGCTCATCAGGACAGGTCGTTTCCTACGAGCAGTACTTC. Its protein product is CASSSGQVVSYEQYF.

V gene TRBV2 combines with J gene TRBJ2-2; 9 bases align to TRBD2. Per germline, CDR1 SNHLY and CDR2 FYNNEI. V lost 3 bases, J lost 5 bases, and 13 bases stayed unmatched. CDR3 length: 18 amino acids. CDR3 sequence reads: CASSEVLAGAPGTGELFF. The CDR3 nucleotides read TGTGCCAGCAGTGAGGTTTTAGCGGGGGCCCCGGGGACCGGGGAGCTGTTTTTT.

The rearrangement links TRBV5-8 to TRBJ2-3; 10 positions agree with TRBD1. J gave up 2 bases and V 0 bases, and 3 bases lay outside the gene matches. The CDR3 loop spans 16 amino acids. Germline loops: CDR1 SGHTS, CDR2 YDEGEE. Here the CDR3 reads CASSLGGQGFTDTQYF. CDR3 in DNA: TGTGCCAGCAGCTTGGGGGGACAGGGGTTCACAGATACGCAGTATTTT.

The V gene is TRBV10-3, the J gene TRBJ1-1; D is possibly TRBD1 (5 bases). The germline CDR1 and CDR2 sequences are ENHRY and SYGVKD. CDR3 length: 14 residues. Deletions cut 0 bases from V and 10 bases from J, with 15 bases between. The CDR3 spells CAISESGGDQRAFF. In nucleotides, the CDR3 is TGTGCCATCAGTGAGTCAGGAGGGGATCAGAGAGCTTTCTTT.

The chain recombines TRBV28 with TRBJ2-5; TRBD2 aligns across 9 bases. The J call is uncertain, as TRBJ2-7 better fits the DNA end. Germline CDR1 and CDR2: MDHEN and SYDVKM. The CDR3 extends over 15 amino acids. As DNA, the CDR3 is TGTGCCAGCAGTACATGGGCTAGCGGGGCCTACGAGCAGTACTTC. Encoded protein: CASSTWASGAYEQYF.

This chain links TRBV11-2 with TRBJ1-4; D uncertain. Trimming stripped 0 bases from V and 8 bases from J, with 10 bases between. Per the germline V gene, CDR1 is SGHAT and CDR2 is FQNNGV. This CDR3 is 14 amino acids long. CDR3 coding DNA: TGTGCCAGCAGCTTAGAGCAAACGGGGGAAAAACTGTTTTTT. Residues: CASSLEQTGEKLFF.